The 30 T cell receptor beta chains presented below share a single source sample, sequenced in a study of T cell repertoires in cytomegalovirus infection. The antigens these receptors bind are not known. MiXCR, applied by TCRdb to the reads, yields one record per CDR3 protein. The repertoire holds about 27,000 distinct CDR3 sequences, with 15% to 20% as singletons. The sequencing used CD8+ T cells from cultured PBMCs, collected from culture after CMV antigen stimulation. The receptors were sampled from a human donor in good health (CMV status not recorded). Some clones in this sample may be carry-over from other donors' samples.

This clonotype was seen at least ten times. The chain uses TRBV7-2 and TRBJ1-1; D is unresolved. The germline CDR1 and CDR2 sequences are SGHTA and FQGNSA. V lost 4 bases and J 4 bases, leaving 19 bases between the germline ends. This CDR3 has 16 residues. The CDR3 here is CASSSQASFLGTEAFF. The CDR3 nucleotides are TGTGCCAGCAGCTCCCAGGCGAGCTTTCTCGGCACTGAAGCTTTCTTT.

This clonotype has more than one count but fewer than ten. This rearrangement joins TRBV7-8 to TRBJ2-3, with 12 nucleotides matching TRBD2. Germline trimming cut 0 bases from V and 9 bases from J; bases unmatched to any gene: 16. Germline lookup yields CDR1 SGHVS and CDR2 FQNEAQ. There are 19 residues in the CDR3. The CDR3 sequence is CASSLARASGRGVMGTQYF. The CDR3 DNA is TGTGCCAGCAGCTTAGCTCGAGCTAGCGGGAGGGGGGTGATGGGCACGCAGTATTTT.

The DNA of the CDR3 is TGTGCCAGCAGTGCCAGCGGGGGTGATGAGCAGTTCTTC. It translates to CASSASGGDEQFF. The chain carries TRBV6-1 and TRBJ2-1; 8 nucleotides match TRBD2. J lost 8 bases, V lost 4 bases, and 4 bases had no gene match. CDR1 MNHNS and CDR2 SASEGT come from the germline V gene. CDR3 size: 13 residues.

The V call is TRBV27, the J call TRBJ2-3, with D uncertain. Trimming removed 1 base from V and 4 bases from J, with 12 bases in between. Germline CDR1 MNHEY, CDR2 SMNVEV (reference sequence). This CDR3 contains 15 residues. CDR3 sequence reads: CASSLLHGGADTQYF. CDR3 bases: TGTGCCAGCAGTTTATTGCACGGTGGGGCAGATACGCAGTATTTT.

The rearrangement uses TRBV7-9 and TRBJ1-1; D gene uncertain. Germline lookup yields CDR1 SEHNR and CDR2 FQNEAQ (reference sequence). The CDR3 is 13 residues long. V lost 5 bases and J lost 1, with 8 bases in between. The CDR3 reads CASSVGANTEAFF. In nucleotides, the CDR3 is TGTGCCAGCAGCGTGGGAGCGAACACTGAAGCTTTCTTT.

This clonotype has only a few counts. The chain uses TRBV7-2 and TRBJ1-5; D remains ambiguous. The CDR3 totals 12 residues. Germline V lookup: CDR1 SGHTA, CDR2 FQGNSA. Trimming took 4 bases from V and 11 from J, leaving 12 bases between them. This CDR3 is CASSSGTLAQHF. In nucleotides, the CDR3 is TGTGCCAGCAGCTCAGGAACATTAGCCCAGCATTTT.

The V and J genes are TRBV7-8 and TRBJ1-4; TRBD1 matches 9 bases. V dropped 2 bases and J dropped 3; count of bases not matched to a gene: 4. The CDR3 is made up of 16 amino acids. Germline V lookup: CDR1 SGHVS, CDR2 FQNEAQ. This CDR3 reads CASSLNRGPANEKLFF. CDR3 coding DNA: TGTGCCAGCAGCTTAAACAGGGGGCCGGCTAATGAAAAACTGTTTTTT.

CDR3 residues: CASSYSGTDTFSGNTIYF. In nucleotides, the CDR3 is TGTGCCAGCAGTTACTCCGGGACAGACACCTTCTCTGGAAACACCATATATTTT. This chain uses TRBV6-5 with TRBJ1-3; 7 bases line up with TRBD1. The CDR3 is made up of 18 amino acids. After removal of 0 bases from V and 0 bases from J, the junction contained 8 bases not matched to a gene. The germline gives CDR1 MNHEY, CDR2 SVGAGI.

Remarks on this clonotype: Germline is not matched at one junction end, which may reflect a read error. The chain recombines TRBV6-2 or TRBV6-3 with TRBJ1-5, with D unresolved. CDR3 size: 15 residues. The germline V gene encodes CDR1 MNHEY and CDR2 SVGEGT. The CDR3 DNA reads TGTGACAGCGGAGCCTCGACGGATAGCAATCAGCCCCAGCATTTT. This sequence encodes CDSGASTDSNQPQHF.

The sample holds many counts of this clonotype. This chain links TRBV28 with TRBJ2-3; possibly TRBD2 for D (5 bases). CDR1 and CDR2 from the germline V gene are MDHEN and SYDVKM. The V gene lost 3 bases and the J gene lost 2 bases, with 12 bases spanning the gap. This CDR3 comprises 15 residues. As DNA, the CDR3 is TGTGCCAGCAGTTTCCCCGAGGGAATCACAGATACGCAGTATTTT. This translates into CASSFPEGITDTQYF.

The chain carries TRBV28 and TRBJ2-2, with 8 bases fitting TRBD2. Germline CDR1 is MDHEN and CDR2 is SYDVKM. The CDR3 has 17 amino acids. V lost 1 base to trimming and J lost 0 bases; unmatched junction nucleotides: 4. The CDR3 loop is CASSLLRLAPNTGELFF. CDR3 in DNA: TGTGCCAGCAGTTTATTACGACTAGCGCCGAACACCGGGGAGCTGTTTTTT.

This clonotype occurred a few times. The rearrangement joins TRBV7-9 to TRBJ2-2, with D maybe TRBD2 (6 bases). Trimming removed 3 bases at V and 5 bases at J, with 16 bases between. CDR3 length equals 16 residues. The germline CDR1 and CDR2 sequences are SEHNR and FQNEAQ (reference sequence). The CDR3 spells CASSLITSSRTGELFF. The CDR3 region has the DNA TGTGCCAGCAGCTTGATCACTAGCTCCCGGACCGGGGAGCTGTTTTTT.

V gene TRBV6-2 or TRBV6-3 combines with J gene TRBJ1-5, with D tentatively TRBD1 (5 bases). V shed 7 bases and J shed 0 bases, with 19 bases lying between them. CDR1 MNHEY and CDR2 SVGEGT come from the germline V gene. This CDR3 region has 17 residues. This CDR3 reads CASKTGRERDSNQPQHF. In nucleotides, the CDR3 is TGTGCCAGCAAGACGGGCAGGGAGAGGGATAGCAATCAGCCCCAGCATTTT.

The sample holds a few counts of this clonotype. The V call is TRBV4-1, the J call TRBJ1-1; D ambiguous. This CDR3 has 15 amino acids. In germline, CDR1 is MGHRA, CDR2 YSYEKL. V lost 0 bases and J 2 bases, leaving 10 bases between the germline ends. CDR3 loop: CASSQERGFNTEAFF. The CDR3 region has the DNA TGCGCCAGCAGCCAAGAACGAGGTTTTAACACTGAAGCTTTCTTT.

The chain joins TRBV6-2 or TRBV6-3 to TRBJ2-1, with 10 bases lining up with TRBD2. The CDR3 runs to 15 residues. Germline V gene lookup returns CDR1 MNHEY and CDR2 SVGEGT. V trimming: 6 bases; J trimming: 2 bases; junction bases outside the gene matches: 4. The CDR3 region is CASSVGLAAYNEQFF. In DNA form, the CDR3 reads TGTGCCAGCAGCGTCGGACTAGCGGCCTACAATGAGCAGTTCTTC.

The chain combines TRBV7-2 with TRBJ2-1, with D tentatively TRBD1 or TRBD2 (5 bases each). V was pared by 5 bases and J by 7 bases, with 12 bases between. Germline V gene data show CDR1 as SGHTA and CDR2 as FQGNSA. The CDR3 totals 13 residues. Here the CDR3 DNA reads TGTGCCAGCAGCCGGGACCAAGGGAATGAGCAGTTCTTC. It codes for CASSRDQGNEQFF.

This chain joins TRBV7-2 and TRBJ2-2; a possible D gene is TRBD1 (5 bases). V was trimmed by 2 bases and J by 6 bases, leaving 10 bases between them. The germline gives CDR1 SGHTA, CDR2 FQGNSA. This CDR3 spans 14 amino acids. DNA for the CDR3: TGTGCCAGCAGCTTAATCAGGGTATCCGGGGAGCTGTTTTTT. Translated: CASSLIRVSGELFF.

This clonotype was counted many times. This chain connects TRBV7-2 to TRBJ2-7; 11 bases are a match to TRBD2. The CDR3 loop spans 16 amino acids. Losses at the gene ends were 4 bases for V and 2 bases for J; bases not matched to a gene: 7. Germline lookup yields CDR1 SGHTA and CDR2 FQGNSA. CDR3 in amino acids: CASSSTGLAGAYEQYF. For the CDR3, the DNA is TGTGCCAGCAGCTCGACTGGACTAGCGGGCGCCTACGAGCAGTACTTC.

The chain combines TRBV7-2 with TRBJ2-7; tentatively, D is TRBD1 (5 bases). CDR1 is SGHTA, CDR2 FQGNSA, per germline. V lost 4 bases and J lost 4, with 8 bases in between. The CDR3 has 12 amino acids. CDR3 sequence: CASSSTGYEQYF. CDR3 coding DNA: TGTGCCAGCAGCTCTACAGGTTACGAGCAGTACTTC.

This clonotype has more than one count but fewer than ten. The chain couples TRBV6-6 to TRBJ1-5, with D hard to call. Trimming took off 3 bases at V and 1 base at J, with 10 bases between the two ends. The germline gives CDR1 MNHNY, CDR2 SVGAGI (reference sequence). CDR3 length equals 15 residues. CDR3: CASSYDPQSNQPQHF. For the CDR3, the DNA is TGTGCCAGCAGTTATGACCCACAGAGCAATCAGCCCCAGCATTTT.

The CDR3 region has the DNA TGTGCCAGCAGCGCCCGACAGGGCGGTCAGCCCCAGCATTTT. Protein product: CASSARQGGQPQHF. The chain has TRBV9 and TRBJ1-5; 7 positions agree with TRBD1. CDR3 length: 14 amino acids. Germline CDR1 SGDLS, CDR2 YYNGEE. The trim removed 3 bases at V and 6 bases at J, leaving 6 bases unmatched.

V is TRBV7-9 and J is TRBJ2-5; 14 bases match TRBD2. Germline V lookup: CDR1 SEHNR, CDR2 FQNEAQ (reference sequence). V trimming: 5 bases; J trimming: 6 bases; junction bases outside the gene matches: 11. The CDR3 has 17 residues. Here the CDR3 DNA reads TGTGCCAGCAGCGCCGGCAGACTAGCGGGAGGGTCGAAGACCCAGTACTTC. Its protein product is CASSAGRLAGGSKTQYF. The variable domain in full, completed from reference TRBV7-9 and TRBJ2-5, reads DTGVSQNPRHKITKRGQNVTFRCDPISEHNRLYWYRQTLGQGPEFLTYFQNEAQLEKSRLLSDRFSAERPKGSFSTLEIQRTEQGDSAMYLCASSAGRLAGGSKTQYFGPGTRLLVL.

The sample holds a few counts of this clonotype. The chain joins TRBV6-2 or TRBV6-3 to TRBJ1-5; a possible D gene is TRBD1 (5 bases). Looked up from germline, CDR1 is MNHEY and CDR2 is SVGEGT. Trimming removed 10 bases at V and 6 bases at J, with 19 bases between. The CDR3 is 14 residues long. The CDR3 loop reads CATARRGDSQPQHF. CDR3 DNA sequence: TGTGCCACCGCCCGAAGGGGAGATAGTCAGCCCCAGCATTTT.

The V call is TRBV9, the J call TRBJ1-1; D unclear. V was cut by 4 bases and J by 4 bases, with 14 bases left in between. Germline V gives CDR1 SGDLS, CDR2 YYNGEE. The CDR3 totals 14 residues. The CDR3 protein is CASSTRGLGTEAFF. The CDR3 DNA follows: TGTGCCAGCAGCACCCGGGGTTTGGGCACTGAAGCTTTCTTT. Full variable domain (remainder filled in from reference TRBV9 and TRBJ1-1): DSGVTQTPKHLITATGQRVTLRCSPRSGDLSVYWYQQSLDQGLQFLIQYYNGEERAKGNILERFSAQQFPDLHSELNLSSLELGDSALYFCASSTRGLGTEAFFGQGTRLTVV.

The chain joins TRBV7-2 to TRBJ2-5; D may be TRBD2 (6 bases). The length of the CDR3 is 14 residues. In germline, CDR1 is SGHTA, CDR2 FQGNSA. V lost 4 bases, J lost 1 base, and 10 bases lay in between. CDR3 protein: CASSYHGSQETQYF. In DNA form, the CDR3 reads TGTGCCAGCAGCTATCACGGGAGCCAAGAGACCCAGTACTTC.

This clonotype was counted between two and nine times. The chain links TRBV20-1 to TRBJ2-2; TRBD2 matches at 12 bases. The CDR3 runs 14 residues. Germline V lookup: CDR1 DFQATT, CDR2 SNEGSKA (reference sequence). With 3 bases clipped from V and 5 bases from J, the junction kept 1 base outside the gene matches. Written as DNA, the CDR3 is TGCAGTGCTAGGACTAGCGGGAGAACCGGGGAGCTGTTTTTT. It yields the protein CSARTSGRTGELFF.

This clonotype was seen a few times. The chain uses TRBV7-9 and TRBJ1-2; no definite D call. Trimming removed 5 bases at V and 0 bases at J, with 7 bases between. CDR3 length equals 13 residues. The germline V gene has CDR1 SEHNR and CDR2 FQNEAQ (reference sequence). CDR3 in amino acids: CASSATPNYGYTF. The CDR3 coding sequence is TGTGCCAGCAGCGCGACACCTAACTATGGCTACACCTTC.

J is TRBJ2-5 and V is TRBV6-1; D unresolved. The CDR3 runs to 15 residues. Per the germline V gene, CDR1 is MNHNS and CDR2 is SASEGT. Trimming pared 3 bases from V and 1 base from J, leaving 12 bases between. The CDR3, as DNA: TGTGCCAGCAGTGAGGTACCAAACCTCCAAGAGACCCAGTACTTC. Translated, it gives CASSEVPNLQETQYF.

This chain joins TRBV7-9 and TRBJ1-2; D remains ambiguous. The germline gives CDR1 SEHNR, CDR2 FQNEAQ (reference sequence). V lost 5 bases, J lost 2 bases, and 9 bases lay in between. CDR3 size: 13 residues. The DNA of the CDR3 is TGTGCCAGCAGCCCGGGAGCAAACTATGGCTACACCTTC. The encoded protein is CASSPGANYGYTF.

V usage is TRBV15 and J usage is TRBJ2-3; 9 bases match TRBD2. V shed 0 bases, J shed 2 bases, and the junction held 9 bases outside the gene matches. Germline V lookup: CDR1 LNHNV, CDR2 YYDKDF (reference sequence). CDR3 length equals 18 residues. The CDR3 DNA reads as TGTGCCACCAGCAGAGATGGAGAACTAGCGGGTCACACAGATACGCAGTATTTT. Protein: CATSRDGELAGHTDTQYF.